This T cell receptor beta chain is drawn from a study of cytomegalovirus exposure and HLA in healthy donors. Study at large: Earlier results showed 120 million or so unique TCR beta sequences derived from approximately 170 million T cells. Findings and caveats of the study: Being indistinguishable, some V segments were excluded, TRBV6-2 and TRBV6-3 among them.

The CDR3 has 18 residues. J gave up 3 bases and V 4 bases, and 15 bases lay outside the gene matches. CDR1 and CDR2 from the germline V gene are LGHNA and YNFKEQ. A multiplex PCR was run with 60 Vbeta primers and 13 Jbeta primers. Per the original data handling: The authors later counted 70 million to 80 million unique TCR beta chains, 9.5 million to 11 million of them shared. Profiling relied on immunoSEQ multiplex PCR, and the TCRdb table lists in-frame clones only, not all of them. V, J and clone size derive from that table, while D and trimming were established from the DNA sequence. The data show roughly 180,000 clones, 76% seen once. As concerns this clone: Its antigen remains unidentified.

This clonotype was obtained from a woman between 25 and 40 years old in good health and CMV-seropositive. Source material: PBMCs. This chain connects TRBV4-2 to TRBJ2-7; 10 nucleotides line up with TRBD2. CDR3 residues: CASSPGLILAGAVYEQYF. In nucleotides, the CDR3 is TGTGCCAGCAGCCCGGGACTGATTCTAGCGGGGGCTGTCTACGAGCAGTACTTC.